The sequence of this TCR beta chain was determined in a study of blood T cell repertoires in COVID-19. Study-wide context: The samples span acute and convalescent COVID-19 from the United States, Italy and Spain. PBMCs, B-cell-depleted T cells, or T cells provided the cDNA or gDNA that made up the material.

CDR3 length: 17 residues. Germline CDR1 SGHRS, CDR2 YFSETQ. The J segment lost 1 base and the V segment lost 2 bases, leaving 7 bases of the junction unmatched. Original handling: Amplification of reference gene primers was used by the study to estimate nucleated cell counts. The assay was immunoSEQ multiplex PCR, and TCRdb's table has in-frame clones only and misses some. V and J calls plus clone size are reproduced from that table; the DNA served to infer D and trimming. The table includes nearly 80,000 clones, 84% detected once. This receptor was identified in a man aged 45-65 years with acute or convalescent COVID-19. The sample consisted of peripheral blood. The gene calls are TRBV5-1 and TRBJ2-1; 9 positions agree with TRBD2. Here the CDR3 reads CASSFLRLADSYNEQFF. The CDR3 bases are TGCGCCAGCAGCTTCCTCAGACTAGCGGATTCCTACAATGAGCAGTTCTTC.